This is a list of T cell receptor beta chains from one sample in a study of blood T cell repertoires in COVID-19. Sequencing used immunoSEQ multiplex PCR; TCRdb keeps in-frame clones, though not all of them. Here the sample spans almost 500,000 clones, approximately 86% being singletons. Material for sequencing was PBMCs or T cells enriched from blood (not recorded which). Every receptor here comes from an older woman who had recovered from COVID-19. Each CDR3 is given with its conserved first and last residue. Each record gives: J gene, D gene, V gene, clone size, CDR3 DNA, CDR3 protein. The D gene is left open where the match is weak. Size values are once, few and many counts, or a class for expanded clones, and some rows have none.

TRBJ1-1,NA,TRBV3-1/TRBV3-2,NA,TGTGCCAGCAGCCAGGTAGCGACCGGGACACTTAACACTGAAGCTTTCTTT,CASSQVATGTLNTEAFF
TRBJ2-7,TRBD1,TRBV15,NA,TGTGCCACCAGCAGAGATAAGATGCAGGGGGCGAGGAACGAGCAGTACTTC,CATSRDKMQGARNEQYF
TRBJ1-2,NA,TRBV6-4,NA,TGTGCCAGCAGGGAGATTACTAACTATGGCTACACCTTC,CASREITNYGYTF
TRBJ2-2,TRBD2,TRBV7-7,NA,TGTGCCAGCAGCTCGGGACTAGCAGCGAACACCGGGGAGCTGTTTTTT,CASSSGLAANTGELFF
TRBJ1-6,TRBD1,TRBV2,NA,TGTGCCAGCGGTAGGACAGGGGGTGAGATGGGATCACCCCTCCACTTT,CASGRTGGEMGSPLHF
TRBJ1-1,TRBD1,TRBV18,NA,TGTGCCAGCTCACCTGGTCTTGGGACAGGGGAAGCTTTCTTT,CASSPGLGTGEAFF
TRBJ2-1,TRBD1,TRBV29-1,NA,TGCAGCGCCAAATCCGGGACAGGGGAATACAATGAGCAGTTCTTC,CSAKSGTGEYNEQFF
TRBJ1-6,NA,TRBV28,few,TGTGCCAGCAGTTGGGCCAGGCGAAATAATTCACCCCTCCACTTT,CASSWARRNNSPLHF
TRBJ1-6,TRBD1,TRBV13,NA,TGTGCCAGCAGCAAATGGAGGGGGACAGGGGATTCACCCCTCCACTTT,CASSKWRGTGDSPLHF
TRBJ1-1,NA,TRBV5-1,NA,TGCGCCACCAATAATAAACAGGAGTTGAACACTGAAGCTTTCTTT,CATNNKQELNTEAFF
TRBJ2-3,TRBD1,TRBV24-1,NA,TGTGCCACCAGTGACCGCGGACAGGGTCCTCGCACAGATACGCAGTATTTT,CATSDRGQGPRTDTQYF
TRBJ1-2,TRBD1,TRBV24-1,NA,TGTGCCACCAGTGACGGGACAGGCGTCTATGGCTACACCTTC,CATSDGTGVYGYTF
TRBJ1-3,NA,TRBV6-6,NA,TGTGCCAGCAGTTACGGGGCAGGGGACGGAAACACCATATATTTT,CASSYGAGDGNTIYF
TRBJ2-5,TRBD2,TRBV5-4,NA,TGTGCCAGCAGCCATAGCGGGGCCCGGGAGACCCAGTACTTC,CASSHSGARETQYF
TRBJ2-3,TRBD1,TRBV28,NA,TGTGCCAGCAGTGAACCGGGACAGCGCACAGATACGCAGTATTTT,CASSEPGQRTDTQYF
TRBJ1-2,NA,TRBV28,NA,TGTGCCAGCAGTTTGGGCGGGGCGGCTAACTATGGCTACACCTTC,CASSLGGAANYGYTF
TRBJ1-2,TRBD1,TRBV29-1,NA,TGCAGCGGAACCTCCGGGACAGGGAGGGAACCCTATGGCTACACCTTC,CSGTSGTGREPYGYTF
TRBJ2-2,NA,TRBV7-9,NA,TGTGCCAGCAGCGGAACAGGGTTAACCGGGGAGCTGTTTTTT,CASSGTGLTGELFF
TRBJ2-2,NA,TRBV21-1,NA,TGTGCCAGCGAGTCCCGAGGGACAGCGAACACCGGGGAGCTGTTTTTT,CASESRGTANTGELFF
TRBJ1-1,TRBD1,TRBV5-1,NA,TGCGCCAGTCGGGACAGTGTGAACACTGAAGCTTTCTTT,CASRDSVNTEAFF